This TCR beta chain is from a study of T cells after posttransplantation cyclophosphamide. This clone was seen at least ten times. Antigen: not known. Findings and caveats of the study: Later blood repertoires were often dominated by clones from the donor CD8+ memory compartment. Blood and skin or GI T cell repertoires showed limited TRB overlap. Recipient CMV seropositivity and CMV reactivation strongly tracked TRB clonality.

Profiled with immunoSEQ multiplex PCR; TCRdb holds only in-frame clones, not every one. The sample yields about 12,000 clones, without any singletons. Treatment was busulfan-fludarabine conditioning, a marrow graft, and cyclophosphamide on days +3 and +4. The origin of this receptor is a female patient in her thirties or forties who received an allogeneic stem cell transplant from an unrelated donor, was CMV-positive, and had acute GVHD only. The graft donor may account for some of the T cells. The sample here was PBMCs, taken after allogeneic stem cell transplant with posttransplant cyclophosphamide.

The CDR3 sequence is CASSDFSSYEQYF. CDR3 coding DNA: TGCGCCAGCAGTGACTTTAGCTCCTACGAGCAGTACTTC. The rearrangement joins TRBV10-2 to TRBJ2-7; no clear D. Trimming shortened V by 3 bases and J by 0 bases, and 6 bases separated the two germline ends. The CDR3 contains 13 residues. CDR1 is WSHSY and CDR2 is SAAADI in the germline V gene.